The 16 T cell receptor beta chains below come from one sample, sequenced in a study of blood T cells in healthy people across ages. A second PCR, run for about 6 to 11 cycles, used a sample-barcoded 5' primer plus a J-beta primer mix. TCRdb re-called the 5' RACE reads through MiXCR, storing one row per CDR3 protein. The sample holds approximately 360,000 distinct CDR3 sequences; approximately 51% are singletons and the top ten take 45% to 60%. The sample was blood. Receptor source: a man in his fifties or sixties in good health.

The chain joins TRBV3-1 to TRBJ2-3; weak D call: TRBD2 (5 bases). Germline CDR1 reads LGHDT; CDR2 reads YNNKEL (reference sequence). V gave up 3 bases and J gave up 5 bases, with 9 bases separating them. CDR3 length equals 13 residues. The CDR3 reads CASSQRAGDTQYF. As DNA, the CDR3 is TGTGCCAGCAGCCAGCGGGCAGGAGATACGCAGTATTTT.

This rearrangement joins TRBV4-1 to TRBJ2-4; weak D call: TRBD2 (7 bases). The germline V gene has CDR1 MGHRA and CDR2 YSYEKL. The CDR3 has 14 amino acids. V was cut by 0 bases and J by 9 bases, with 12 bases left in between. The CDR3, as DNA: TGCGCCAGCAGCCAAGATCGGGGGGCGGGCATTCAGTACTTC. It specifies CASSQDRGAGIQYF.

This sequence joins TRBV4-1 and TRBJ2-1, with D perhaps matching TRBD1 or TRBD2 (7 bases each). Germline V gives CDR1 MGHRA, CDR2 YSYEKL. The ends were cut back, 4 bases at V and 4 bases at J, with 17 bases in the middle. There are 16 residues in the CDR3. The CDR3 loop is CASSPQGGFPYNEQFF. As DNA, the CDR3 is TGCGCCAGCAGCCCCCAGGGGGGGTTCCCTTACAATGAGCAGTTCTTC.

The rearrangement uses TRBV12-3 or TRBV12-4 and TRBJ1-2; a possible D gene is TRBD1 (6 bases). Trimming took 1 base from V and 6 from J, leaving 15 bases between them. The length of the CDR3 is 15 residues. The CDR3 loop is CASSLVVGTPHGYTF. DNA of the CDR3: TGTGCCAGCAGTTTAGTGGTCGGGACACCCCATGGCTACACCTTC.

J is TRBJ2-5 and V is TRBV6-1; D may be TRBD1 (6 bases). This CDR3 spans 13 amino acids. Trimming removed 6 bases from V and 5 bases from J, with 13 bases in between. Germline CDR1 MNHNS, CDR2 SASEGT. The CDR3 region has the DNA TGTGCCAGCAGCCGACAGGATAAGGAGACCCAGTACTTC. As protein: CASSRQDKETQYF.

The chain combines TRBV20-1 with TRBJ2-3; unclear D gene. CDR1 is DFQATT, CDR2 SNEGSKA, per germline (reference sequence). The CDR3 spans 12 residues. V was clipped by 5 bases and J by 2 bases, with 8 bases between them. CDR3 in DNA: TGCAGTGCTGGGGAAACCACAGATACGCAGTATTTT. This translates into CSAGETTDTQYF.

This clonotype was observed a few times. The chain carries TRBV6-5 and TRBJ2-6, with TRBD2 as a possible D gene (5 bases). The V gene lost 0 bases and the J gene lost 0 bases, with 6 bases spanning the gap. CDR1 and CDR2 from the germline V gene are MNHEY and SVGAGI. The CDR3 runs 16 residues. The CDR3 here is CASSYSRASGANVLTF. The CDR3, as DNA: TGTGCCAGCAGTTACTCGAGGGCCTCTGGGGCCAACGTCCTGACTTTC.

V gene TRBV2 combines with J gene TRBJ1-5; TRBD1 matches 7 bases. CDR1 SNHLY and CDR2 FYNNEI come from the germline V gene. CDR3 length: 20 residues. Unmatched junction bases numbered 27, after V lost 11 bases and J lost 2 bases. Here the CDR3 reads CACTGGTDRDYLPGNQPQHF. DNA for the CDR3: TGTGCCTGCACCGGTGGCACCGACAGGGACTACCTGCCGGGCAATCAGCCCCAGCATTTT.

This clonotype was counted only a few times. The chain has TRBV28 and TRBJ2-1, with D maybe TRBD1 (6 bases). The J call is doubtful: the DNA matches TRBJ2-7 better. The CDR3 runs 15 residues. Germline values: CDR1 MDHEN, CDR2 SYDVKM. The chain's CDR3 is CASSRPDSSYNEQYF. CDR3 sequence (DNA): TGTGCCAGCAGTCGCCCGGACAGCTCCTACAATGAGCAGTACTTC.

The V gene is TRBV12-3 or TRBV12-4, the J gene TRBJ1-1, with D maybe TRBD1 (5 bases). Between the trimmed V and J ends, which lost 7 bases and 1 base, there was a span of 16 bases. This CDR3 spans 15 amino acids. DNA for the CDR3: TGTGCCAGCATCCTTTTGAGGGGTGGGAACACTGAAGCTTTCTTT. This gives the protein CASILLRGGNTEAFF.

V gene TRBV5-1 combines with J gene TRBJ2-5; D is unclear. Trimming took off 1 base at V and 2 bases at J, with 9 bases between the two ends. The CDR3 has 14 amino acids. The germline V gene encodes CDR1 SGHRS and CDR2 YFSETQ. The CDR3 nucleotides read TGCGCCAGCAGCTTGAATAAAGGGCAAGAGACCCAGTACTTC. Its translation is CASSLNKGQETQYF. The entire variable domain, with the rest obtained from reference TRBV5-1 and TRBJ2-5, is as follows: KAGVTQTPRYLIKTRGQQVTLSCSPISGHRSVSWYQQTPGQGLQFLFEYFSETQRNKGNFPGRFSGRQFSNSRSEMNVSTLELGDSALYLCASSLNKGQETQYFGPGTRLLVL.

The table lists this clonotype with a few counts. V and J are TRBV9 and TRBJ2-5, with D possibly matching TRBD1 (6 bases). The CDR3 has 15 amino acids. Per germline, CDR1 SGDLS and CDR2 YYNGEE. Trimming shortened V by 0 bases and J by 2 bases, and 11 bases separated the two germline ends. CDR3 nucleotides: TGTGCCAGCAGCGTAGAGGGGACAACACAAGAGACCCAGTACTTC. Its protein is CASSVEGTTQETQYF.

The chain uses TRBV7-2 and TRBJ2-5; D perhaps matches TRBD1 (6 bases). The germline V gene encodes CDR1 SGHTA and CDR2 FQGNSA. CDR3 length: 14 amino acids. Trimming pared 6 bases from V and 11 bases from J, leaving 22 bases between. In DNA, the CDR3 is TGTGCCAGCAGACCCGGACGGACAGAAGGGGAGCAGTACTTC. This sequence encodes CASRPGRTEGEQYF.

The chain recombines TRBV20-1 with TRBJ1-2, with 7 bases identical to TRBD1. Germline V CDR1 and CDR2: DFQATT, SNEGSKA (reference sequence). The CDR3 spans 12 residues. Germline trimming cut 5 bases from V and 8 bases from J; bases unmatched to any gene: 8. The CDR3 DNA reads TGCAGTGCTTCGACAGGGCGGAGGGGCTACACCTTC. Translating it yields CSASTGRRGYTF.

The gene calls are TRBV18 and TRBJ1-5; D unresolved. Per the germline V gene, CDR1 is KGHSH and CDR2 is LQKENI. The V and J ends lost 6 bases and 2 bases respectively, with 11 bases between them. This CDR3 contains 14 residues. The DNA for the CDR3 is TGTGCCAGCTCCCCGGACGGACGCAATCAGCCCCAGCATTTT. It translates to CASSPDGRNQPQHF.

The chain carries TRBV4-1 and TRBJ2-2; D is perhaps TRBD2 (6 bases). Germline V CDR1 and CDR2: MGHRA, YSYEKL. V was shortened by 5 bases and J by 6 bases, with 16 bases between the two germline ends. This CDR3 comprises 15 residues. The CDR3 DNA sequence: TGCGCCAGCAGCTACCTTCCGGGAGCAGCCGGGGAGCTGTTTTTT. Its translation is CASSYLPGAAGELFF.